The subject of this entry is one TCR beta chain. No antigen is known for it. Regarding time point: week 3, after first cycle of checkpoint inhibitor. Blood was drawn before treatment and at week 3 after checkpoint blockade. There are 18 residues in the CDR3. Unmatched junction bases numbered 14, after V lost 0 bases and J lost 3 bases. Germline loops: CDR1 SNHLY, CDR2 FYNNEI. These data are taken from a study of blood T cell dynamics during melanoma immunotherapy. Study-wide background: Patients with metastatic melanoma got pembrolizumab or nivolumab-ipilimumab as first-line care.

The assay was immunoSEQ multiplex PCR, and TCRdb's table has in-frame clones only and misses some. There are about 3,500 clones in the sample; approximately 96% occur only once, and roughly 0.5% lies in the top ten. Broader study findings: Cell-free DNA CDR3 sequences most resembled the immune-effector CD8+ subset, which was also most clonal. It remained unknown if the driving T cell clones were melanoma-specific.

The clonotype originates from a human donor with melanoma. The sequencing used effector memory CD8+ T cells from blood, collected from a patient treated with checkpoint blockade. The V and J genes are TRBV2 and TRBJ2-7, with 7 bases lining up with TRBD2. The CDR3 protein is CASSEALLGGGAIYEQYF. Here the CDR3 DNA reads TGTGCCAGCAGTGAAGCGCTTTTAGGCGGGGGAGCTATCTACGAGCAGTACTTC.